Following are 8 T cell receptor beta chains from one sample sequenced in a study of T cell repertoires in cytomegalovirus infection. MiXCR, applied by TCRdb to the reads, yields one record per CDR3 protein. The repertoire consists of roughly 230,000 distinct CDR3 sequences, with around 15% occurring once and the leading ten covering around half. What was sequenced was CD8+ T cells from PBMCs. These receptor sequences come from a human donor in good health (CMV status not recorded). Some clones in this sample may be carry-over from other donors' samples.

The V and J genes are TRBV7-2 and TRBJ1-2, with D perhaps matching TRBD1 (6 bases). The length of the CDR3 is 14 residues. Looked up from germline, CDR1 is SGHTA and CDR2 is FQGNSA. Trimming removed 8 bases from V and 4 bases from J, with 17 bases in between. Here the CDR3 reads CASLQGGIGYGYTF. In DNA, the CDR3 is TGTGCCAGCCTCCAAGGGGGGATCGGCTATGGCTACACCTTC.

The V and J genes are TRBV6-5 and TRBJ1-1; the D gene is possibly TRBD1 (5 bases). CDR3 length: 14 amino acids. Germline V CDR1 and CDR2: MNHEY, SVGAGI. The V and J ends lost 6 bases and 4 bases respectively, with 15 bases between them. The CDR3 region has the DNA TGTGCCAGCAGCGTCACGTGGGGGACCACTGAAGCTTTCTTT. Encoded protein: CASSVTWGTTEAFF.

This clonotype was counted many times. The V gene is TRBV7-9, the J gene TRBJ1-2; D ambiguous. The V end was cut by 8 bases, the J end by 4 bases, with 20 bases between. This CDR3 comprises 15 residues. CDR1 and CDR2 from the germline V gene are SEHNR and FQNEAQ (reference sequence). In DNA, the CDR3 is TGTGCCAGCTCGTGGACGGACGAACGTCTCTATGGCTACACCTTC. Translating it yields CASSWTDERLYGYTF.

This clonotype was seen ten or more times. The gene calls are TRBV6-5 and TRBJ2-5; 8 bases map to TRBD2. J was trimmed by 4 bases and V by 0 bases; bases with no gene match: 1. CDR1 MNHEY and CDR2 SVGAGI come from the germline V gene. This CDR3 comprises 14 residues. The CDR3 here is CASSYSTSGETQYF. In DNA form, the CDR3 reads TGTGCCAGCAGTTACTCTACTAGCGGAGAGACCCAGTACTTC.

The chain employs TRBV5-6 and TRBJ2-1, with 10 bases matching TRBD1. The CDR3 extends over 18 amino acids. V shed 4 bases, J shed 2 bases, and the junction held 12 bases outside the gene matches. The germline gives CDR1 SGHDT, CDR2 YYEEEE. CDR3 sequence (DNA): TGTGCCAGCAGCAAAGTCCGGGACAGGGGACCTCCCTACAATGAGCAGTTCTTC. It encodes CASSKVRDRGPPYNEQFF.

This rearrangement joins TRBV20-1 to TRBJ2-3; 7 positions agree with TRBD1. Germline values: CDR1 DFQATT, CDR2 SNEGSKA (reference sequence). After removal of 1 base from V and 6 bases from J, the junction contained 10 bases not matched to a gene. This CDR3 comprises 15 residues. As DNA, the CDR3 is TGCAGTGCTAGAGGCCCAGGGGGTGGGACGGATACGCAGTATTTT. Residues: CSARGPGGGTDTQYF.

The chain couples TRBV19 to TRBJ1-2; a possible D gene is TRBD1 (6 bases). This CDR3 comprises 15 residues. Per the germline V gene, CDR1 is LNHDA and CDR2 is SQIVND (reference sequence). V gave up 0 bases and J gave up 2 bases, with 10 bases separating them. The CDR3 protein is CASSIEWGPNYGYTF. The CDR3 DNA follows: TGTGCCAGTAGTATAGAATGGGGGCCGAACTATGGCTACACCTTC.

The rearrangement uses TRBV5-6 and TRBJ2-1, with a weak D call TRBD1 (5 bases). Germline CDR1 and CDR2: SGHDT and YYEEEE. V dropped 1 base and J dropped 6 bases, with 14 bases sitting between them. CDR3 length: 15 residues. For the CDR3, the DNA is TGTGCCAGCAGCTTGCTCCTAGGGGCAAGCAATGAGCAGTTCTTC. Translated, it gives CASSLLLGASNEQFF.